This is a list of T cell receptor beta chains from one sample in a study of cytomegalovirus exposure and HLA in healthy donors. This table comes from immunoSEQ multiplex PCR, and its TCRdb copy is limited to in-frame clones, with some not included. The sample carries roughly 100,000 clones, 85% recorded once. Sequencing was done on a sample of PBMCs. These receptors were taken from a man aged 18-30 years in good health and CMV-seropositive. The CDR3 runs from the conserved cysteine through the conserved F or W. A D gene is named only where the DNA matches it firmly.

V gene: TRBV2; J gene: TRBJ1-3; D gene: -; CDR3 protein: CASIVTQGSSGNTIYF
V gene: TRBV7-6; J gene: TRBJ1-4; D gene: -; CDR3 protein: CASSSFSGPQGEEKLFF
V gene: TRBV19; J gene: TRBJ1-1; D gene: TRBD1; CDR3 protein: CASSIKGTAAFF
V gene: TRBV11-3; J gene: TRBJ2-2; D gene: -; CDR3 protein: CASSPRERGELFF
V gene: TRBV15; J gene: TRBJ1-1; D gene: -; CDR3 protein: CATSRDPQGSAFF
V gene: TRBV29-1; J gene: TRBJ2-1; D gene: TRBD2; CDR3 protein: CSVEDRGTSYYNEQFF
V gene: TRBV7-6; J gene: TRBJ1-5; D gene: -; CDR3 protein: CASSPLFGSNQPQHF
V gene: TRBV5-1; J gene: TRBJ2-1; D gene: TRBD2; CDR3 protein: CASSLPGLAGKGGLVRKFYNEQFF
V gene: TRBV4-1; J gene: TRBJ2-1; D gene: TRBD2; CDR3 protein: CASSQVLAGERNEQFF
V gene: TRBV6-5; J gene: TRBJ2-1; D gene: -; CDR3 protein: CASSYDAGNNEQFF
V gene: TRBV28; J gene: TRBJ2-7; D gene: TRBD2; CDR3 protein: CASHTTSGKSYEQYF
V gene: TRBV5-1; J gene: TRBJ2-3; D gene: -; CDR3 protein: CASSLRGVTSTDTQYF
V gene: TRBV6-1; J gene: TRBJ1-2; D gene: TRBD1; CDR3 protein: CASSELDRENYGYTF
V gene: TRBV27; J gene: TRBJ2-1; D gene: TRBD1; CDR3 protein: CASSWTGGDDEQFF
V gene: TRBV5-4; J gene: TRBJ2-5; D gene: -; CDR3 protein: CASSYQYQETQYF
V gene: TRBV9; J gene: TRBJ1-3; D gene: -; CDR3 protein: CASTGAGNTIYF
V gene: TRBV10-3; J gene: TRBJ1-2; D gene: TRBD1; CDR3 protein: CAISEGQGNYGYTF
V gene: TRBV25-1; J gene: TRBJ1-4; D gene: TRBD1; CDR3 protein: CASSAQGVEKLFF
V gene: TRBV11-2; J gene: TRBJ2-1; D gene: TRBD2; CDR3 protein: CASSAQTSGKYNEQFF
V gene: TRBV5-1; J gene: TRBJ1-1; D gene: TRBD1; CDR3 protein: CASSLGGTGAGNTEAFF
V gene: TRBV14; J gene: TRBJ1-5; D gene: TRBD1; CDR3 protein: CASSQTGNNQPQHF
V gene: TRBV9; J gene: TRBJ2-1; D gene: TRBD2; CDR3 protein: CASSGGGLALYNEQFF
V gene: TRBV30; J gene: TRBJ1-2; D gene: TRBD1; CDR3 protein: CAWKTGTEDGYTF
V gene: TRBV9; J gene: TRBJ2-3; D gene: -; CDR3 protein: CASSESGTGRDTQYF
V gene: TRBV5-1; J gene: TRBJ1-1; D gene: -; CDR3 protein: CASSLVGGGSNTEAFF
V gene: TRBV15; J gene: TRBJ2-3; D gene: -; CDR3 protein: CATSRDTAGFTDTQYF
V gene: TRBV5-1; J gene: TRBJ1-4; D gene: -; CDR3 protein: CASSLYLDEKLFF
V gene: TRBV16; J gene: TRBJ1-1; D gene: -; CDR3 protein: CASSQIARTEAFF
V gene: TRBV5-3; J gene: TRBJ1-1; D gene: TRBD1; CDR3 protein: CARGQDRGRDTEAFF
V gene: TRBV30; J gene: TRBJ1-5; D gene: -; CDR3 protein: CAWSGSYEQPQHF
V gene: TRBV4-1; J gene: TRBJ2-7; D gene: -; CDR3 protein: CASSHGEQSSYEQYF
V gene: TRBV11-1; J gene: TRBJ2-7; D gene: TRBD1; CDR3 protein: CASSLGTGATKVEQYF
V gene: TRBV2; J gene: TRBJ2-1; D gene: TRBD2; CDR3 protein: CASSEGEGDEQFF
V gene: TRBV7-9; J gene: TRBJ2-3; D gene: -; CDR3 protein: CASSFAITDTQYF
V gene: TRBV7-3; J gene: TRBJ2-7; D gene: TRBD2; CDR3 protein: CASSYSGRISEQYF
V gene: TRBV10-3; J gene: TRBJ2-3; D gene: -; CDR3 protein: CASRTTTDTQYF
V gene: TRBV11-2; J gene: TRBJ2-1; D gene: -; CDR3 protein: CASSFQRGDHEQFF
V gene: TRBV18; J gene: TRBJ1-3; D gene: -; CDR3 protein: CASSPTLQGRGSGNTIYF
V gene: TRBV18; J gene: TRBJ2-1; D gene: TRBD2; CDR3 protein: CASSPIGLAGGDEQFF
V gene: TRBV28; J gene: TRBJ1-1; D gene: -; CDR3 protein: CASSLSSDMNTEAFF
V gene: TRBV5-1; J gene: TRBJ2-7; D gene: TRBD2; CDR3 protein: CASSLLAGIDEQYF
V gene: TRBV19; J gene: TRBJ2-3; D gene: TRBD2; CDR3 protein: CASSIELAGLTDTQYF
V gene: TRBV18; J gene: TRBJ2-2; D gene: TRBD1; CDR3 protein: CASSPSGGAGELFF
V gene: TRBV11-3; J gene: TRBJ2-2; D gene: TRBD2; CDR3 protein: CASRGLAATGELFF
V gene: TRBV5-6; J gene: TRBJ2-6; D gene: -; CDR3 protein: CASSRYRAPGVGANVLTF
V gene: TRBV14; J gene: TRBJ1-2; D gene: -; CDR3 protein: CASSQAGFSYTF
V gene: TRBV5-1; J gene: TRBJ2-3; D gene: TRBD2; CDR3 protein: CASLPAGGPPDTQYF